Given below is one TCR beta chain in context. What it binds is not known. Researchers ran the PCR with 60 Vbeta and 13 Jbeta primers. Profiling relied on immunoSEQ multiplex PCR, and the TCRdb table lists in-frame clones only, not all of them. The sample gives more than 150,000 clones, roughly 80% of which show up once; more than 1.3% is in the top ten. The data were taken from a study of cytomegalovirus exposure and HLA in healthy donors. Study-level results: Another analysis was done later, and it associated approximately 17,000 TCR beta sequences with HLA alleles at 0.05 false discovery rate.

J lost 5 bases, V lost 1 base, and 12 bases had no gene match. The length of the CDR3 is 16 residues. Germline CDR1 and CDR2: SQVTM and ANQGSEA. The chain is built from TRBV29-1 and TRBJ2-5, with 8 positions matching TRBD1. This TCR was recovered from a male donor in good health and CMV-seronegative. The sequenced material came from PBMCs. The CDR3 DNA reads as TGCAGCGTTGAAGTTATAGGACAGGGCTTACGGGAGACCCAGTACTTC. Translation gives CSVEVIGQGLRETQYF.